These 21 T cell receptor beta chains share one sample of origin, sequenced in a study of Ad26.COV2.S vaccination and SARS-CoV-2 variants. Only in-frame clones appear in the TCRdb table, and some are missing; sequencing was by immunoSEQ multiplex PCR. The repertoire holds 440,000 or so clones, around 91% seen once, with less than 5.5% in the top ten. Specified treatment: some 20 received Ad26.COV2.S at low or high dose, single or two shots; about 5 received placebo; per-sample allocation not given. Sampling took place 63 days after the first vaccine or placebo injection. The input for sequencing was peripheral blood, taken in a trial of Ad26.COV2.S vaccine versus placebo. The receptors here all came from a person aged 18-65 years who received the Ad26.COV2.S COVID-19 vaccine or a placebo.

The CDR3, as DNA: TGTGCCAGCAGCTTGTACAGCCAGACAGGGGATGGAAACACCATATATTTT. Translation: CASSLYSQTGDGNTIYF. The chain is built from TRBV11-2 and TRBJ1-3; 8 nucleotides agree with TRBD1. CDR1 and CDR2 (germline): SGHAT, FQNNGV. Losses at the gene ends were 3 bases for V and 3 bases for J; bases not matched to a gene: 10. The CDR3 sequence is 17 residues long.

CDR3 bases: TGTGCCAGCAGTGGTCCGAGGACAGGCGATTACGCAACTAATGAAAAACTGTTTTTT. This encodes CASSGPRTGDYATNEKLFF. The chain uses TRBV6-1 and TRBJ1-4, with TRBD1 matching 7 bases. This CDR3 region has 19 residues. From germline, CDR1 is MNHNS and CDR2 SASEGT. The V and J ends lost 4 bases and 0 bases, in that order; junction bases with no gene match: 14.

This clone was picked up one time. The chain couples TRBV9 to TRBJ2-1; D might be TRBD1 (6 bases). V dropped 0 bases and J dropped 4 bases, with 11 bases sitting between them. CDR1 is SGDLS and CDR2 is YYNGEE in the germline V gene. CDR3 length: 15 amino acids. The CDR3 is CASSVAGDPYNEQFF. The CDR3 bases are TGTGCCAGCAGCGTAGCAGGGGACCCTTACAATGAGCAGTTCTTC.

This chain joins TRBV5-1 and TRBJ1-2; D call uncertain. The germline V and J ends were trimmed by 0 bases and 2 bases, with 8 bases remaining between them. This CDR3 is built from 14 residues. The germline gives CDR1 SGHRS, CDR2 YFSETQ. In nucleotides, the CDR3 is TGCGCCAGCAGCTTGGTCCCTCCAAACTATGGCTACACCTTC. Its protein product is CASSLVPPNYGYTF.

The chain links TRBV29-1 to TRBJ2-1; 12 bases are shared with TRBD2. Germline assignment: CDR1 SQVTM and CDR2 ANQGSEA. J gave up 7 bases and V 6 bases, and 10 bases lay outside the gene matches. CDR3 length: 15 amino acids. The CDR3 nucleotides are TGCAGCGTGGGGATCGGACTAGCGGGAAGGAATGAGCAGTTCTTC. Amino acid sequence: CSVGIGLAGRNEQFF.

The CDR3 spells CASSAVTRGDTQYF. The CDR3 coding sequence is TGTGCCAGCAGCGCCGTGACTAGAGGCGATACGCAGTATTTT. V usage is TRBV9 and J usage is TRBJ2-3, with D possibly being TRBD2 (6 bases). The length of the CDR3 is 14 residues. Germline V gene lookup returns CDR1 SGDLS and CDR2 YYNGEE. Trimming removed 3 bases at V and 6 bases at J, with 14 bases between.

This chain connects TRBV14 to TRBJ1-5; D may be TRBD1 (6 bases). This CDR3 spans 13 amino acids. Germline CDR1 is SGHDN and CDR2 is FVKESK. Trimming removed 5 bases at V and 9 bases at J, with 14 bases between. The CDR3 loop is CASSKGQNRPQHF. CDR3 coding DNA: TGTGCCAGCAGCAAAGGACAGAACCGGCCCCAGCATTTT. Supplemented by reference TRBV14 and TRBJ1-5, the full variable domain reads EAGVTQFPSHSVIEKGQTVTLRCDPISGHDNLYWYRRVMGKEIKFLLHFVKESKQDESGMPNNRFLAERTGGTYSTLKVQPAELEDSGVYFCASSKGQNRPQHFGDGTRLSIL.

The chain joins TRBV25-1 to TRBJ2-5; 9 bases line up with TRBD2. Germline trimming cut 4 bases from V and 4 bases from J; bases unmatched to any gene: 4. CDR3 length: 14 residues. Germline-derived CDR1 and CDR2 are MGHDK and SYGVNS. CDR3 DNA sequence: TGTGCCAGCAGTGGGCGGGAGGGCGTAGAGACCCAGTACTTC. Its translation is CASSGREGVETQYF.

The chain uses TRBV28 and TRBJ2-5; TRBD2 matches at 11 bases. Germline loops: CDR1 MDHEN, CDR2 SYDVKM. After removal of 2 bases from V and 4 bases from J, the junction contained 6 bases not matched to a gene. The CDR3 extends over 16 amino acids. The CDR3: CASSLGGTSGLETQYF. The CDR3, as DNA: TGTGCCAGCAGTTTAGGGGGGACTAGCGGATTAGAGACCCAGTACTTC.

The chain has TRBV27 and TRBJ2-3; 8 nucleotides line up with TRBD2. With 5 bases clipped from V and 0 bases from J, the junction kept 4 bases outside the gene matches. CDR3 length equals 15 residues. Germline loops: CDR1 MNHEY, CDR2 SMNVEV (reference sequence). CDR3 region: CASSLSGTSTDTQYF. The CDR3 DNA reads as TGTGCCAGCAGTCTTAGCGGGACTAGCACAGATACGCAGTATTTT.

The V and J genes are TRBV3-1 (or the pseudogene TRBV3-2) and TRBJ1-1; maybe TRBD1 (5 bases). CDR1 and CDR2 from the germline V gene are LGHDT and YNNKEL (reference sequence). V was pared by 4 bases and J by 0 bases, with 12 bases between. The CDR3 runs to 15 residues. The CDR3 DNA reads TGTGCCAGCAGCCCGAACGGGGCGGTGAACACTGAAGCTTTCTTT. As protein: CASSPNGAVNTEAFF.

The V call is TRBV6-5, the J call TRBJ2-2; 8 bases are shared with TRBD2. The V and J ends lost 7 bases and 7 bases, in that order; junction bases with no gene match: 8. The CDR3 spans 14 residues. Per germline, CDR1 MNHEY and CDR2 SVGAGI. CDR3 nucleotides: TGTGCCAGCAAAAAGCGGGAGAGGGACGGGGAGCTGTTTTTT. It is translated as CASKKRERDGELFF.

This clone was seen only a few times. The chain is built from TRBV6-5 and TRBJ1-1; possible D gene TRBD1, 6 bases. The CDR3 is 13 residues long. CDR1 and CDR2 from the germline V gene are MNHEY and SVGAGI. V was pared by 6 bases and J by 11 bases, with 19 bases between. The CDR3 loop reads CASRRGEGEVAFF. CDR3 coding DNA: TGTGCCAGCAGGCGGGGTGAGGGGGAGGTGGCTTTCTTT.

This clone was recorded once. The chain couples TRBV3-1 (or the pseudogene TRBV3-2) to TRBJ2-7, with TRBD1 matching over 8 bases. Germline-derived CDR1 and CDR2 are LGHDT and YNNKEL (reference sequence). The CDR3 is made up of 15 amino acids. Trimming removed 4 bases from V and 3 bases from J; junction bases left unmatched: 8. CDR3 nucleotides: TGTGCCAGCAGCCCGGGACAGGCGATTCACTACGAGCAGTACTTC. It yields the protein CASSPGQAIHYEQYF.

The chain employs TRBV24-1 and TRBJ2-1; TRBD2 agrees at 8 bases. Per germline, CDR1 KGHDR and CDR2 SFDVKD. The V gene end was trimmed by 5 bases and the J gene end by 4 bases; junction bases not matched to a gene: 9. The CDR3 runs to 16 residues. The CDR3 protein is CATSGSREDFYNEQFF. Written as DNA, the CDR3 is TGTGCCACCAGTGGGTCGCGGGAGGACTTTTACAATGAGCAGTTCTTC.

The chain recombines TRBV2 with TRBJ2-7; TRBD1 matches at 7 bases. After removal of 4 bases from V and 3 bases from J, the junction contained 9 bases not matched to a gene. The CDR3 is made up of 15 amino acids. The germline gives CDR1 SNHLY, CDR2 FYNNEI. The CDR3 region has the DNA TGTGCCAGCAGTGGGGACAGCGCCCACTACTACGAGCAGTACTTC. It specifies CASSGDSAHYYEQYF. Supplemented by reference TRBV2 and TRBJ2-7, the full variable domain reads EPEVTQTPSHQVTQMGQEVILRCVPISNHLYFYWYRQILGQKVEFLVSFYNNEISEKSEIFDDQFSVERPDGSNFTLKIRSTKLEDSAMYFCASSGDSAHYYEQYFGPGTRLTVT.

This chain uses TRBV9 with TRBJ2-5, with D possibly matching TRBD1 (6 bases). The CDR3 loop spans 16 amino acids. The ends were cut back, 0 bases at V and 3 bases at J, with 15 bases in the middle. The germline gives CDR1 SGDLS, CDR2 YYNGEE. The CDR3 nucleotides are TGTGCCAGCAGCGTAGGCCCCGGGGCAGGGGAAGAGACCCAGTACTTC. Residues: CASSVGPGAGEETQYF.

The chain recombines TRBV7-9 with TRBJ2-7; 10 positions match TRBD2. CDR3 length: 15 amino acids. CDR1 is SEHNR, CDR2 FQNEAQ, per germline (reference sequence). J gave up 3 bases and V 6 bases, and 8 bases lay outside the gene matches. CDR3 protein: CASSYLSGRNYEQYF. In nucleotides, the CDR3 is TGTGCCAGCAGTTATCTTAGCGGGAGGAACTACGAGCAGTACTTC.

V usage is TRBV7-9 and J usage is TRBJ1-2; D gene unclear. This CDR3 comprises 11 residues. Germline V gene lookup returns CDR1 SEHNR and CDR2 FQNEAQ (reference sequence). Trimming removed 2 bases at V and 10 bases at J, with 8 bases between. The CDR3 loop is CASSLNGDYTF. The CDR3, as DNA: TGTGCCAGCAGCTTAAACGGGGACTACACCTTC.

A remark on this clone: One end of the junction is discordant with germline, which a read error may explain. The CDR3 nucleotides read TGTGCCAGCAGCTTATCTTCGGCCCCTACCAGGGGGGGTGAGCAGTTCTTC. Translation gives CASSLSSAPTRGGEQFF. This chain joins TRBV28 and TRBJ2-1, with D perhaps being TRBD1 or TRBD2 (7 bases each). CDR1 and CDR2 from the germline V gene are MDHEN and SYDVKM. There are 17 residues in the CDR3.

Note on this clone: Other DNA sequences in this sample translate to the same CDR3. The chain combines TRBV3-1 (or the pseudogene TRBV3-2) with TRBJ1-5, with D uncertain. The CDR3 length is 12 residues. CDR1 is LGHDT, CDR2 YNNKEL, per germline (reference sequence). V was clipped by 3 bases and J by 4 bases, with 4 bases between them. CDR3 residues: CASSQANQPQHF. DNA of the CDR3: TGTGCCAGCAGCCAGGCTAATCAGCCCCAGCATTTT.